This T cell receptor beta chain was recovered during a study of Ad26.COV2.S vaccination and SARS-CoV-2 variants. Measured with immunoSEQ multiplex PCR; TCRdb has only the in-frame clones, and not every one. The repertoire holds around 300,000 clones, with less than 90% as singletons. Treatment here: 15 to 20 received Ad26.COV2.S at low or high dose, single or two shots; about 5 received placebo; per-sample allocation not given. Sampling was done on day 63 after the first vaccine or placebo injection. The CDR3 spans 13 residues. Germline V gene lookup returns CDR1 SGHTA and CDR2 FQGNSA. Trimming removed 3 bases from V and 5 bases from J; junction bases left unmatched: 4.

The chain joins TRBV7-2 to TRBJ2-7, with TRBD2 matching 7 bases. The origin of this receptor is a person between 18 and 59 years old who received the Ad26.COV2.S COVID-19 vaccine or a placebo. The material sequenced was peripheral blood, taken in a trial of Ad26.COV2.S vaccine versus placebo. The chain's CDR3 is CASSLASGDEQYF. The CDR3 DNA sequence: TGTGCCAGCAGCTTGGCCAGCGGGGACGAGCAGTACTTC.